This T cell receptor (beta chain) was documented in a study of CD8 T cells in ankylosing spondylitis. Study-wide findings and caveats: Typical of ankylosing spondylitis blood, it appeared, was a TCR beta motif of several highly homologous variants. Past studies reported some motif variants in reactive arthritis synovial fluid and blood.

The table lists this clonotype with many counts. Its target is not known. In making TCR beta libraries, quantitative 5'-RACE with molecular barcodes was used. TCRdb re-derived calls from the 5' RACE reads in MiXCR, one entry per CDR3 protein. Here the sample spans 85,000 to 100,000 distinct CDR3 sequences, about 7.7% being singletons. The clonotype originates from a male donor with ankylosing spondylitis or in good health (not recorded which). Sample: blood, either unsorted or a sorted T cell fraction (not recorded which).

The CDR3 region is CASSKWTSTTDTQYF. The CDR3 nucleotides read TGTGCCAGCAGTAAATGGACTTCGACCACAGATACGCAGTATTTT. The chain employs TRBV27 and TRBJ2-3; D perhaps matches TRBD2 (5 bases). Germline CDR1 and CDR2: MNHEY and SMNVEV (reference sequence). The CDR3 totals 15 residues. V was cut by 5 bases and J by 2 bases, with 14 bases left in between.